The 14 T cell receptor beta chains below were found in one sample sequenced in a study of T cells in Graves' hyperthyroidism and ophthalmopathy. Authors of the study amplified TCR beta CDR3 regions from RNA transcripts. TCR CDR3 regions were first amplified by RT-PCR with HTBI primers. TCRdb processed the multiplex PCR reads anew with MiXCR; each CDR3 protein has one entry. Counted here are around 450,000 distinct CDR3 sequences, roughly an eighth occurring once; the ten biggest clones make up more than 4.5%. The specimen was blood. The source of these receptors is a woman aged 18-29 years with Graves' hyperthyroidism.

The chain uses TRBV7-9 and TRBJ2-1, with 9 bases aligning to TRBD2. Germline values: CDR1 SEHNR, CDR2 FQNEAQ (reference sequence). The CDR3 consists of 15 residues. V trimming: 5 bases; J trimming: 8 bases; junction bases outside the gene matches: 10. This CDR3 is CASSGRTSETDEQFF. The CDR3, as DNA: TGTGCCAGCAGCGGCCGGACTAGCGAGACCGATGAGCAGTTCTTC.

This clonotype has a count of ten or more. The J gene is TRBJ2-2, the V gene TRBV2; 10 bases align to TRBD2. V gave up 8 bases and J gave up 5 bases; unmatched junction bases: 14. This CDR3 is 17 amino acids long. Germline assignment: CDR1 SNHLY and CDR2 FYNNEI. This CDR3 reads CASEEPKASGSTGELFF. CDR3 DNA: TGTGCCAGCGAGGAACCGAAGGCTAGCGGGAGTACCGGGGAGCTGTTTTTT. Full variable domain (missing parts from reference TRBV2 and TRBJ2-2): EPEVTQTPSHQVTQMGQEVILRCVPISNHLYFYWYRQILGQKVEFLVSFYNNEISEKSEIFDDQFSVERPDGSNFTLKIRSTKLEDSAMYFCASEEPKASGSTGELFFGEGSRLTVL.

This clonotype showed up many times. The chain is built from TRBV20-1 and TRBJ2-5; D is possibly TRBD2 (5 bases). Germline V lookup: CDR1 DFQATT, CDR2 SNEGSKA (reference sequence). This CDR3 comprises 13 residues. V lost 6 bases and J 5 bases, leaving 16 bases between the germline ends. CDR3 coding DNA: TGCAGTGCAAAGAGGTCCGGGATTGAGACCCAGTACTTC. Its translation is CSAKRSGIETQYF.

This clonotype showed up just once. The CDR3 bases are TGTGCCAGCTCACCACGGAGAGGACAGGGCCCCACCGGGGAGCTGTTTTTT. The encoded protein is CASSPRRGQGPTGELFF. The chain uses TRBV18 and TRBJ2-2; 8 bases are a match to TRBD1. Germline loops: CDR1 KGHSH, CDR2 LQKENI. V gave up 1 base and J gave up 4 bases; unmatched junction bases: 8. The CDR3 has 17 residues.

The table lists this clonotype with many counts. The chain carries TRBV27 and TRBJ1-2; a possible D gene is TRBD1 (6 bases). The germline gives CDR1 MNHEY, CDR2 SMNVEV (reference sequence). The germline V and J ends were trimmed by 8 bases and 6 bases, with 22 bases remaining between them. The CDR3 is 15 residues long. This CDR3 is CASSQGGRIGNGYTF. The DNA for the CDR3 is TGTGCCAGCTCCCAAGGGGGAAGAATAGGGAATGGCTACACCTTC.

This chain connects TRBV12-5 to TRBJ2-1; the D call may be TRBD1 or TRBD2 (5 bases each). The length of the CDR3 is 13 residues. Germline values: CDR1 LGHNT, CDR2 FRNRAP. The V and J ends lost 6 bases and 5 bases respectively, with 11 bases between them. The CDR3 is CASGLQGDNEQFF. The CDR3 coding sequence is TGTGCTAGTGGGCTCCAGGGAGACAATGAGCAGTTCTTC.

The chain joins TRBV15 to TRBJ2-1, with TRBD2 identical over 10 bases. CDR3 length: 13 residues. The germline gives CDR1 LNHNV, CDR2 YYDKDF (reference sequence). V was clipped by 11 bases and J by 6 bases; unmatched bases: 7. The CDR3 DNA is TGTGCCTCCGGGACTAGCGTGGGCAATGAGCAGTTCTTC. It specifies CASGTSVGNEQFF.

This clonotype has a handful of counts. The genes are TRBV10-3 and TRBJ2-2, with D hard to call. This CDR3 spans 12 amino acids. Germline CDR1 reads ENHRY; CDR2 reads SYGVKD. The V and J ends lost 10 bases and 7 bases respectively, with 13 bases between them. This CDR3 reads CATVTSGGELFF. CDR3 bases: TGTGCCACCGTTACCTCGGGCGGGGAGCTGTTTTTT.

The sample holds many counts of this clonotype. The chain carries TRBV20-1 and TRBJ2-7; D possibly uses TRBD1 or TRBD2 (5 bases each). Germline V lookup: CDR1 DFQATT, CDR2 SNEGSKA (reference sequence). The CDR3 extends over 14 amino acids. V lost 6 bases, J lost 2 bases, and 17 bases lay in between. The CDR3: CSAMTVRGPYEQYF. CDR3 DNA sequence: TGCAGTGCGATGACAGTGAGAGGGCCCTACGAGCAGTACTTC.

This clonotype has a count of ten or more. The chain uses TRBV2 and TRBJ2-2; D possibly matches TRBD1 or TRBD2 (5 bases each). Germline V lookup: CDR1 SNHLY, CDR2 FYNNEI. The CDR3 has 15 residues. V lost 7 bases to trimming and J lost 10 bases, with 22 bases between them. Here the CDR3 DNA reads TGTGCCAGCAAGGATTCGGGGAACGGGGACCCGGAGCTGTTTTTT. As protein: CASKDSGNGDPELFF. The whole variable domain, remainder taken from reference TRBV2 and TRBJ2-2, is EPEVTQTPSHQVTQMGQEVILRCVPISNHLYFYWYRQILGQKVEFLVSFYNNEISEKSEIFDDQFSVERPDGSNFTLKIRSTKLEDSAMYFCASKDSGNGDPELFFGEGSRLTVL.

This clonotype appeared a few times. The V gene is TRBV12-3 or TRBV12-4, the J gene TRBJ2-1; TRBD2 agrees at 8 bases. The V and J ends lost 4 bases and 7 bases, in that order; junction bases with no gene match: 9. The CDR3 extends over 15 amino acids. CDR3 loop: CASSSTGLVSNEQFF. As DNA, the CDR3 is TGTGCCAGCAGTTCAACGGGACTAGTCTCGAATGAGCAGTTCTTC.

In this sample, this clonotype turned up many times. The V gene is TRBV7-2, the J gene TRBJ1-1; perhaps TRBD1 as D (5 bases). The CDR3 is 15 residues long. V gave up 5 bases and J gave up 1 base, with 14 bases separating them. Germline assignment: CDR1 SGHTA and CDR2 FQGNSA. The CDR3 nucleotides are TGTGCCAGCAGCCGGGACGGGCGGCCGAACACTGAAGCTTTCTTT. It codes for CASSRDGRPNTEAFF.

This clonotype was counted at least ten times. The chain recombines TRBV18 with TRBJ1-1; no reliable D call. The CDR3 has 13 amino acids. CDR1 KGHSH and CDR2 LQKENI come from the germline V gene. Trimming shortened V by 1 base and J by 3 bases, and 6 bases separated the two germline ends. CDR3 nucleotide sequence: TGTGCCAGCTCACCACAGGGCCACACTGAAGCTTTCTTT. The encoded protein is CASSPQGHTEAFF.

This clonotype has a count of ten or more. CDR3 sequence (DNA): TGTGCCAGCAGGGTACAGGGGGCTGACACCTACGAGCAGTACTTC. Its protein product is CASRVQGADTYEQYF. The rearrangement links TRBV28 to TRBJ2-7; 9 bases are a match to TRBD1. CDR1 is MDHEN and CDR2 is SYDVKM in the germline V gene. V lost 6 bases, J lost 2 bases, and 8 bases stayed unmatched. The CDR3 has 15 residues.